This record covers a single TCR beta chain. This clonotype has a handful of counts. Its antigen is unknown. No much larger clone is present one base from it, and per-base qualities are unavailable. The sample is drawn from a study of Graves' ophthalmopathy and Graves' hyperthyroidism (dated by TCRdb to 2017 to 2018). General notes on the study: Peripheral blood was collected at initial diagnosis, before any treatment. In over 5 hyperthyroidism patients, the T-cell repertoire of thyroid tissue was compared with the T-cell repertoire of blood. Following sample collection, hyperthyroidism patients were given methimazole at a starting dose of 30 mg daily, and ophthalmopathy patients were given high-dose intravenous methylprednisolone. The study used signatures of the TCR beta repertoire to tell Graves' ophthalmopathy apart from Graves' hyperthyroidism and to predict which patients would progress to ophthalmopathy. To explore V-J signatures that separate ophthalmopathy from hyperthyroidism, a discovery set of about a hundred patients was enrolled, consisting of 43 with ophthalmopathy and around 57 with stable hyperthyroidism. In total, 120 to 150 blood samples were TCR-sequenced: roughly 45 ophthalmopathy, under 80 hyperthyroidism and about 17 hyperthyroidism-to-ophthalmopathy patients. For independent validation, a separate cohort was made up of approximately 19 hyperthyroidism patients plus 17 patients who later progressed from hyperthyroidism to ophthalmopathy.

Ophthalmopathy patients were characterized by moderately to severely active disease, a Clinical Activity Score of at least 3, a NOSPECS grade of at least 4, and a disease duration under 3 months. Patients were excluded if they had other autoimmune diseases, uncontrolled infections, pregnancy or lactation. Clinical symptoms, serum thyroxine, TRAb, thyroid ultrasound and orbital computed tomography were used for diagnosis. Using Ficoll-Paque density gradient centrifugation, PBMCs were isolated from 8.5 to 10 ml of fresh peripheral blood. Total RNA was extracted using Trizol reagent, and RNA quality was checked on an Agilent 2100 Bioanalyzer. V is shortened by 2 bases, J by 7 bases, and the region joining them spans 12 bases. From the cysteine through the phenylalanine, the CDR3 covers 15 amino acids. Only the CDR3 part of the read is kept: 45 bases, read in frame from the first base. CDR1 and CDR2 are read off the germline V gene as LGHNA and YSLEER.

Overall study results and their limits: Ophthalmopathy was separated from stable hyperthyroidism by the 13-signature model with about 90% sensitivity and 81% to 84% specificity in cross-validation and with 80%/75% in the test set. No statistical method was used to set the sample size in advance, and the investigators knew which group each participant was assigned to. Among expanded thyroid clonotypes with frequency above 0.001, most also showed up in blood, which suggests that blood repertoires may reflect the thyroid immune response. In validation, the model predicted ophthalmopathy progression with nearly 71% sensitivity and approximately 78% specificity; fewer than 15 predicted patients were CT-confirmed with GO in a median of approximately six months.

For repertoire sequencing, TCR beta CDR3 regions were amplified from RNA transcripts. The first round was an RT-PCR using HTBI primers with the Qiagen OneStep RT-PCR kit, and this first round was followed by a second-round multiplex PCR, then size selection and purification. Libraries were sequenced on an Illumina HiSeq2000 using paired-end 100 bp reads. On the authors' methods: SOAPnuke was used to process the reads, throwing out any read that had adapters, had uncalled bases, had a mean Phred below 15, or lacked an exact constant-primer or identifier match. COPE v1.2.5 was used to merge the high-quality paired reads. Each unique nucleotide sequence was treated as a clonotype, and MiTCR v1.1 was used to align the clonotypes to the IMGT TRB V, D and J references. Only V-J combinations with frequency above 0.0001 were analysed, covering 98% to 99.2% of repertoires. A TCR clonal expansion and chaos score per V-J combination was defined as the ratio of F50 clonal expansion to chaos observed in the TCRdist matrix. Features were reduced by Welch's t-statistics and random forest to over 10 V-J combinations, which fed a naive Bayes classifier. The Morisita-Horn index was used to measure how similar the thyroid and blood repertoires were. TCRdb applied fastp at Q25 and MiXCR to the public reads, then kept only in-frame beta chains. For every CDR3 protein sequence, its rows merge into one entry that carries the most common genes and DNA. The V and J calls and clone size are TCRdb's, not the authors'. The sample table holds more than 550,000 distinct CDR3 sequences, of which roughly two fifths were seen once. The ten largest account for over 2.5% of the sample.

Material for sequencing was peripheral blood. The sequence was obtained from an adult man with Graves' ophthalmopathy. Recombination connected TRBV4-3 to TRBJ1-6, with the D gene too uncertain to name. The DNA reads as follows: TGCGCCAGCAGCCAACCATGGACGGGCAATTCACCCCTCCACTTT. Protein translation: CASSQPWTGNSPLHF.